This T cell receptor beta chain was retrieved from a study of control samples from healthy donors and cancer patients. This CDR3 has 13 amino acids. V lost 8 bases, J lost 6 bases, and 11 bases lay in between. Germline V gene lookup returns CDR1 SNHLY and CDR2 FYNNEI. TCRdb's table, derived via immunoSEQ multiplex PCR, lists solely in-frame clones and lacks some. The sample includes 50,000 or so clones, 90% to 96% of them seen just once. The chain uses TRBV2 and TRBJ2-6; perhaps TRBD1 as D (6 bases). Sample: blood. The receptor was derived from a woman aged 18-35 years in good health. The CDR3 DNA follows: TGTGCCAGCGGCCGACAGGAGGCCAACGTCCTGACTTTC. Residues: CASGRQEANVLTF.